This T cell receptor beta chain comes out of a study of blood T cell repertoires in COVID-19. About the research overall: The samples span acute and convalescent COVID-19 from the United States, Italy and Spain. T cells, B-cell-depleted T cells, or PBMCs provided the cDNA or gDNA that served as material.

Original processing methods: Estimates of nucleated cell counts were drawn from the amplification of reference gene primers. Using immunoSEQ multiplex PCR, the repertoire was profiled, and TCRdb retains in-frame clones only, with some absent. That table furnishes V, J and clone size, whereas the DNA furnished D and trimming. Of tens of thousands of clones in the sample, around 88% were seen once. The receptor's source is a woman in her seventies with acute or convalescent COVID-19. The sequencing sample was made of peripheral blood.

The CDR3 sequence is CASSVPGSYNEQFF. The CDR3 nucleotides read TGTGCCAGCAGTGTTCCGGGCTCCTACAATGAGCAGTTCTTC. The V and J genes are TRBV2 and TRBJ2-1; D gene ambiguous. The CDR3 length is 14 residues. V lost 4 bases, J lost 0 bases, and 7 bases lay in between. Germline assignment: CDR1 SNHLY and CDR2 FYNNEI. Combining the CDR3 with reference TRBV2 and TRBJ2-1 gives the whole variable domain EPEVTQTPSHQVTQMGQEVILRCVPISNHLYFYWYRQILGQKVEFLVSFYNNEISEKSEIFDDQFSVERPDGSNFTLKIRSTKLEDSAMYFCASSVPGSYNEQFFGPGTRLTVL.